In its sample, the clone carrying this T cell receptor beta chain was seen a few times. Its antigen is unknown. PCR was performed a second time for about 7 to 12 cycles using a sample-barcoded 5' primer and a J-beta primer mix. Each CDR3 protein is one row after TCRdb ran MiXCR on the 5' RACE reads. The sample includes over 1,500,000 distinct CDR3 sequences, about 50% seen only once; the top ten take 2.1%. The length of the CDR3 is 15 residues. V gave up 7 bases and J gave up 7 bases, with 17 bases separating them. In germline, CDR1 is MNHEY, CDR2 SMNVEV (reference sequence). Isolated PBMCs totaled at least 7 million in each sample. The data belong to a study of blood T cells in healthy people across ages. Findings and limits, study-wide: Diversity was estimated from one million T cells, and these estimates were considered underestimates. Unknown CMV status may confound age-related changes in expanded clones. A roughly linear age-dependent decrease characterized TCR beta diversity per million T cells.

Input material: blood. The chain has TRBV27 and TRBJ1-6; D gene ambiguous. The source of this sequence is a woman in her forties in good health. The CDR3 bases are TGTGCCAGCACCGGCGGGCGCGGTTTCAATTCACCCCTCCACTTT. Its protein product is CASTGGRGFNSPLHF.